Detailed here is one TCR beta chain. The antigen is unknown. This sample was included in a study of Ad26.COV2.S vaccination and SARS-CoV-2 variants. Study overall: Donor had been placed in the Ad26.COV2.S arm of the COV1001 trial.

Sequencing used immunoSEQ multiplex PCR; TCRdb keeps in-frame clones, though not all of them. The sample has around 450,000 clones, roughly 91% seen once. V lost 3 bases and J lost 2; bases outside the gene matches: 3. The CDR3 loop spans 15 amino acids. Looked up from germline, CDR1 is MGHRA and CDR2 is YSYEKL. Points from the study as a whole: Researchers reported similar non-spike TCR breadth in vaccine and placebo recipients. Recipients given vaccine exceeded placebo recipients in spike-specific TCR breadth.

Treatment: roughly 18 received Ad26.COV2.S at low or high dose, single or two shots; roughly five received placebo; per-sample allocation not given. Collection of samples fell on day 63 after the first vaccine or placebo injection. The chain combines TRBV4-1 with TRBJ2-7; 11 bases map to TRBD2. Specimen: peripheral blood, collected in a trial of Ad26.COV2.S vaccine versus placebo. This receptor was obtained from a person aged 18-65 years who received the Ad26.COV2.S COVID-19 vaccine or a placebo. The CDR3 is CASSQGLAATYEQYF. DNA for the CDR3: TGCGCCAGCAGCCAGGGACTAGCGGCAACCTACGAGCAGTACTTC.